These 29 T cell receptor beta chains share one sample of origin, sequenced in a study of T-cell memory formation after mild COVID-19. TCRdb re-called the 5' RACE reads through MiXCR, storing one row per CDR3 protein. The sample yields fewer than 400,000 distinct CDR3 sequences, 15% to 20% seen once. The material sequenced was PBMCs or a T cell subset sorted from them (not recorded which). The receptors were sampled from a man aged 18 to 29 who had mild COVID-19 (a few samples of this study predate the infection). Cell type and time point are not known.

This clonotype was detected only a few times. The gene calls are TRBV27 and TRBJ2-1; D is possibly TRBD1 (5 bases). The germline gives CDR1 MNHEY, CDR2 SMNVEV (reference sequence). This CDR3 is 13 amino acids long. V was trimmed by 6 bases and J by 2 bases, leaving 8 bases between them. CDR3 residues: CASSRTTYNEQFF. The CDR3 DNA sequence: TGTGCCAGCAGCCGGACAACCTACAATGAGCAGTTCTTC.

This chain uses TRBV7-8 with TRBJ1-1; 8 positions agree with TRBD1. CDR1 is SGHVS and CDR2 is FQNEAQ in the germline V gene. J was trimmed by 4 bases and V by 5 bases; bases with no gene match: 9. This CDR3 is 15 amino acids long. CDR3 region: CASSLDRAFGTEAFF. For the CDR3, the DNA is TGTGCCAGCAGCCTGGACAGGGCGTTCGGCACTGAAGCTTTCTTT.

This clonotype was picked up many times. The CDR3 DNA reads as TGCGCCAGCAACGATGGGGCGGCATACGAGCAGTACTTC. This codes for CASNDGAAYEQYF. The chain couples TRBV5-1 to TRBJ2-7; tentative D call: TRBD1 (5 bases). The CDR3 has 13 residues. CDR1 is SGHRS, CDR2 YFSETQ, per germline. Trimming shortened V by 6 bases and J by 4 bases, and 14 bases separated the two germline ends.

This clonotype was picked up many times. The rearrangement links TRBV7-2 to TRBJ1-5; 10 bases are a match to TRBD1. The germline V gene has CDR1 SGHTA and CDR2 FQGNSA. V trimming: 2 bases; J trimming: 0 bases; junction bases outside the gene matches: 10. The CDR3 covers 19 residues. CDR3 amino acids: CASSLSRTGGAYSNQPQHF. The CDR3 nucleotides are TGTGCCAGCAGCTTATCCAGGACAGGGGGTGCGTATAGCAATCAGCCCCAGCATTTT.

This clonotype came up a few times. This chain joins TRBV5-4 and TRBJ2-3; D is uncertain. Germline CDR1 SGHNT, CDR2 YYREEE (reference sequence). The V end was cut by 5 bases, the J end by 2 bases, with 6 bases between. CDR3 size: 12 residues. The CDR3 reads CASRRYTDTQYF. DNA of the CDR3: TGTGCCAGCAGAAGATACACAGATACGCAGTATTTT.

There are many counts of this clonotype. The CDR3 region is CATSRGDRAQETQYF. CDR3 DNA sequence: TGTGCCACCAGCAGAGGGGACAGAGCCCAAGAGACCCAGTACTTC. The chain employs TRBV15 and TRBJ2-5; 7 positions agree with TRBD1. V dropped 1 base and J dropped 1; count of bases not matched to a gene: 3. The CDR3 consists of 15 residues. Germline CDR1 is LNHNV and CDR2 is YYDKDF (reference sequence).

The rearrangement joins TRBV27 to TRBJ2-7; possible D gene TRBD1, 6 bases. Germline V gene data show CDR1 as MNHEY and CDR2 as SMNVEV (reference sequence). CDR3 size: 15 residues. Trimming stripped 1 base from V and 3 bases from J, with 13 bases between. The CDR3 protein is CASSLFGRGVYEQYF. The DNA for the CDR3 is TGTGCCAGCAGTTTATTCGGCAGGGGAGTCTACGAGCAGTACTTC.

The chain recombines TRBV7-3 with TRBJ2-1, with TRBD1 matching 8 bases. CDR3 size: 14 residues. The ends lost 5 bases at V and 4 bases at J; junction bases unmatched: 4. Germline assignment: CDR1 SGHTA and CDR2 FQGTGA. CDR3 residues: CASSDRGPYNEQFF. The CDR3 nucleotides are TGTGCCAGCAGCGACAGGGGACCGTACAATGAGCAGTTCTTC.

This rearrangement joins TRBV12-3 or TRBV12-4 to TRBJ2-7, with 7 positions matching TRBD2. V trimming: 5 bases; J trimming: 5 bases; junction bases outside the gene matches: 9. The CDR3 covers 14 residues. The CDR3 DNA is TGTGCCAGCAGTCCCGGACTAGTACTCCACGAGCAGTACGTC. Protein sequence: CASSPGLVLHEQYV.

CDR3 loop: CASSPNGGVEQYV. CDR3 DNA: TGTGCCAGCTCACCAAATGGAGGGGTCGAGCAGTACGTC. The chain couples TRBV18 to TRBJ2-7; tentatively, D is TRBD2 (6 bases). This CDR3 has 13 amino acids. CDR1 is KGHSH and CDR2 is LQKENI in the germline V gene. V lost 2 bases to trimming and J lost 6 bases, with 11 bases between them.

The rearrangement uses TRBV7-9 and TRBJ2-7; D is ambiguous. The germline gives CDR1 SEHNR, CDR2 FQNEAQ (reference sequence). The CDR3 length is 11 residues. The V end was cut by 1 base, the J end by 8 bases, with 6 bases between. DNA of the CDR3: TGTGCCAGCAGCTTAGAAGGGAAGCAGTACGTC. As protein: CASSLEGKQYV.

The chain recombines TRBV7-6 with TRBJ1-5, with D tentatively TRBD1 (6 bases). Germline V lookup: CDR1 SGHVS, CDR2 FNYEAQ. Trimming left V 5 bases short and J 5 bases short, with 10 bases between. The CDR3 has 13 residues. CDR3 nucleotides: TGTGCCAGCAGCCGGACAGCGGATCAGCCCCAGCATTTT. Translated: CASSRTADQPQHF. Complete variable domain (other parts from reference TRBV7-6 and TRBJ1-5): GAGVSQSPRYKVTKRGQDVALRCDPISGHVSLYWYRQALGQGPEFLTYFNYEAQQDKSGLPNDRFSAERPEGSISTLTIQRTEQRDSAMYRCASSRTADQPQHFGDGTRLSIL.

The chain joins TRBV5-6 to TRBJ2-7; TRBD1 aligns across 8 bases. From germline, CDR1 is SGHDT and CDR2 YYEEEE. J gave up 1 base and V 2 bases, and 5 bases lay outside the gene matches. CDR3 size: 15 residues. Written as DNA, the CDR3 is TGTGCCAGCAGCTTTTTTCAGGGGGCATCCTACGAGCAGTACTTC. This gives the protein CASSFFQGASYEQYF. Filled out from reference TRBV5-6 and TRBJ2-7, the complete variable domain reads DAGVTQSPTHLIKTRGQQVTLRCSPKSGHDTVSWYQQALGQGPQFIFQYYEEEERQRGNFPDRFSGHQFPNYSSELNVNALLLGDSALYLCASSFFQGASYEQYFGPGTRLTVT.

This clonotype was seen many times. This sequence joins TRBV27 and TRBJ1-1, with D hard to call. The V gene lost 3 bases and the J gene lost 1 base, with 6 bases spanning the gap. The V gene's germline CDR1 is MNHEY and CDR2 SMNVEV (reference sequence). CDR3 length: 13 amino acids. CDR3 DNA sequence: TGTGCCAGCAGTTTGATGTCGAACACTGAAGCTTTCTTT. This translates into CASSLMSNTEAFF.

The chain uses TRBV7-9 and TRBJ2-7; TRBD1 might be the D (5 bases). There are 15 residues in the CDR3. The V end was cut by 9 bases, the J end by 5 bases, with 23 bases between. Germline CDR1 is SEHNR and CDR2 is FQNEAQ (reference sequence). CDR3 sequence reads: CASRGPLRPFHEQYF. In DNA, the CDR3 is TGTGCCAGTAGGGGTCCCTTACGGCCTTTCCACGAGCAGTACTTC.

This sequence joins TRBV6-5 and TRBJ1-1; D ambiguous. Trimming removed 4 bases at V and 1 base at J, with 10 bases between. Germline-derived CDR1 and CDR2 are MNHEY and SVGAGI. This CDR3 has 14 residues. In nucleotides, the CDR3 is TGTGCCAGCAGTTGGACGAACCAGAACACTGAAGCTTTCTTT. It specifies CASSWTNQNTEAFF.

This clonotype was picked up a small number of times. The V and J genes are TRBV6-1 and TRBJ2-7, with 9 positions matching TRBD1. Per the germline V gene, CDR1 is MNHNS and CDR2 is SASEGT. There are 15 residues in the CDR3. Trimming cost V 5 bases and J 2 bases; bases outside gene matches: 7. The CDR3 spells CASSLKGQGAYEQYV. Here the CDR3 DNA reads TGTGCCAGCAGTCTCAAGGGACAGGGAGCCTACGAGCAGTACGTC.

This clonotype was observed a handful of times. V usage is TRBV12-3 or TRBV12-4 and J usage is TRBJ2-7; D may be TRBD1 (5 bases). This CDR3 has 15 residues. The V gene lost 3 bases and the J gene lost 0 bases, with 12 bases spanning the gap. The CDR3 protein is CASSLGPESSYEQYF. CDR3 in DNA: TGTGCCAGCAGTTTGGGGCCGGAAAGCTCCTACGAGCAGTACTTC.

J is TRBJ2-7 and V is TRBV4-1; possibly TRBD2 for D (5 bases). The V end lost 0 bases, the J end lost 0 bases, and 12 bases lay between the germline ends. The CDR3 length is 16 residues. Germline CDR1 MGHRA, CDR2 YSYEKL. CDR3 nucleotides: TGCGCCAGCAGCCAAGAAGGGAGCGGTAGCTCCTACGAGCAGTACTTC. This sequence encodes CASSQEGSGSSYEQYF.

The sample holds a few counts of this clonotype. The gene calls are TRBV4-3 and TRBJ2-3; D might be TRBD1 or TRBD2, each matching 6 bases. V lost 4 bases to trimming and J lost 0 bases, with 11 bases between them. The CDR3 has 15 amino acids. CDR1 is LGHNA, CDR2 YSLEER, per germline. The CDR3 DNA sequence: TGCGCCAGCAGCCGGAGGGACACTAGCACAGATACGCAGTATTTT. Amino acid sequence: CASSRRDTSTDTQYF.

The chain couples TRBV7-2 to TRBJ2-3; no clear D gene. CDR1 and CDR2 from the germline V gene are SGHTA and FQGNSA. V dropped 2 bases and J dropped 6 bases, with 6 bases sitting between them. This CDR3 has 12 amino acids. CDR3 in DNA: TGTGCCAGCAGCTTAAACTTGGATACGCAGTATTTT. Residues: CASSLNLDTQYF.

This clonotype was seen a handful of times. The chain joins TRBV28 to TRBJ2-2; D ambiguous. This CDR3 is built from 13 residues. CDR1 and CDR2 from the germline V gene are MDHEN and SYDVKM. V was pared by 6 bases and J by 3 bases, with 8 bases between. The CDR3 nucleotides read TGTGCCAGCAGGGTGGGATACACCGGGGAGCTGTTTTTT. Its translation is CASRVGYTGELFF.

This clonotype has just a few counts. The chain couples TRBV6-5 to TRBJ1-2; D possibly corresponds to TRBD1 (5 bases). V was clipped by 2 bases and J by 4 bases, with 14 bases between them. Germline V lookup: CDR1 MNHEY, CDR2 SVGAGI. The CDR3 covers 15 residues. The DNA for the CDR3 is TGTGCCAGCAGTTACGTACCAGGGAGGAGCTATGGCTACACCTTC. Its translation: CASSYVPGRSYGYTF.

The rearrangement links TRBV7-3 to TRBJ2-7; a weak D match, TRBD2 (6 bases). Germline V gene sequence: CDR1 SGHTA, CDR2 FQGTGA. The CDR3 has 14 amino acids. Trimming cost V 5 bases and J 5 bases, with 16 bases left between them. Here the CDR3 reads CASSHLGWGDEQYF. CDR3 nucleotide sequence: TGTGCCAGCAGCCACCTCGGTTGGGGGGACGAGCAGTACTTC. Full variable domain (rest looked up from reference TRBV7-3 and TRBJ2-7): GAGVSQTPSNKVTEKGKYVELRCDPISGHTALYWYRQSLGQGPEFLIYFQGTGAADDSGLPNDRFFAVRPEGSVSTLKIQRTERGDSAVYLCASSHLGWGDEQYFGPGTRLTVT.

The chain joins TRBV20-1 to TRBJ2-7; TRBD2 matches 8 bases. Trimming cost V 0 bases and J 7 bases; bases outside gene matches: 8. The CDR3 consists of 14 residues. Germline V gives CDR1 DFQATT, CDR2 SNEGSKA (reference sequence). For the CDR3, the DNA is TGCAGTGCTAGAGATCCCGGGGGGGCCGGAGAGCAGTACTTC. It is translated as CSARDPGGAGEQYF.

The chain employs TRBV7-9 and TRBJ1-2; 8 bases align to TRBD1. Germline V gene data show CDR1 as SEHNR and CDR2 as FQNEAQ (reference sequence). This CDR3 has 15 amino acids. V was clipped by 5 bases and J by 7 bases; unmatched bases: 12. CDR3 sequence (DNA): TGTGCCAGCAGCCCCTCTGGAGCAGGGGGCCTTGGCTACACCTTC. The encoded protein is CASSPSGAGGLGYTF.

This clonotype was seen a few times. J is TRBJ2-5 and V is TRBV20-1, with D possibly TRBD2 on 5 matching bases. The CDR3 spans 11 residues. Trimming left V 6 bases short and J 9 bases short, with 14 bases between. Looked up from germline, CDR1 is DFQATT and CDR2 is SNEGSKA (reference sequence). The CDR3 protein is CSAHIKRAQYF. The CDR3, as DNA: TGCAGTGCCCATATCAAGAGGGCCCAGTACTTC.

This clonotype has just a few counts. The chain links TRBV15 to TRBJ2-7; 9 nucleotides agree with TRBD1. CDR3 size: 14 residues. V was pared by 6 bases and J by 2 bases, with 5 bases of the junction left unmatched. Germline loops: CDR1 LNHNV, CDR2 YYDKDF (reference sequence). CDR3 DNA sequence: TGTGCCACCAGGTCCGGGACAGGGACCTACGAGCAGTACTTC. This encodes CATRSGTGTYEQYF.

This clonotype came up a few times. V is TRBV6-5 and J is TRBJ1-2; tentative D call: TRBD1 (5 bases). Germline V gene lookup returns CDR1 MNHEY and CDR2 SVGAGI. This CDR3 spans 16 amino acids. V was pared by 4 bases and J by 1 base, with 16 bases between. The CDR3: CASSSPPGRNNYGYTF. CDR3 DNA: TGTGCCAGCAGTTCTCCACCGGGACGGAATAACTATGGCTACACCTTC.